This T cell receptor beta chain was captured by sequencing in a study of blood T cells in healthy people across ages. Study-level information: About one barcoded beta molecule per two T cells was the capture yield of template switching. Findings of the study overall: TCR beta diversity per million T cells fell roughly linearly with age. Bulk PBMC profiling left naive and antigen-experienced comparisons inconclusive.

On this clonotype: Its antigen is unknown. Germline is not matched at one junction end, which may reflect a read error.

The use of a sample-barcoded 5' primer and a J-beta primer mix characterized a second PCR of roughly 6 to 12 cycles. The yield of each sample was at least 3 million CDR3-containing paired-end reads. TCRdb analysed the 5' RACE reads with MiXCR anew, one entry per CDR3 protein. The sample carries 1.5 million to 2 million distinct CDR3 sequences, 28% recorded once. Germline V gene data show CDR1 as SGDLS and CDR2 as YYNGEE. The CDR3 has 17 residues. This sequence joins TRBV9 and TRBJ2-6; D is possibly TRBD1 (6 bases). The material sequenced was blood. This clonotype was obtained from a woman younger than 45 in good health. This chain's CDR3 is CASSVGDTISGANALTF. Written as DNA, the CDR3 is TGTGCCAGCAGCGTAGGGGACACTATCTCTGGGGCCAACGCCCTGACTTTC.